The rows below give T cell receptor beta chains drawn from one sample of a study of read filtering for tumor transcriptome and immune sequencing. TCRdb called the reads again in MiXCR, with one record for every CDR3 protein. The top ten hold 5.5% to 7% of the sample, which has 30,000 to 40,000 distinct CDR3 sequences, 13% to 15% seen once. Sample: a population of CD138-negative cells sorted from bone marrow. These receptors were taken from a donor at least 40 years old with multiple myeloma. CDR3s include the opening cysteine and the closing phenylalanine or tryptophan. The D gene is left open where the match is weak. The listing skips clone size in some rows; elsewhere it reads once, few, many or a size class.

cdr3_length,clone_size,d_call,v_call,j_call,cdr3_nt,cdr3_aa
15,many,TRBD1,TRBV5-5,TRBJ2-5,TGTGCCAGCAGCCCCGGGACAGGGCCGGGGGAGACCCAGTACTTC,CASSPGTGPGETQYF
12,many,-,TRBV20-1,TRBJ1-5,TGCAGTGCTCCGGAACCCAATCAGCCCCAGCATTTT,CSAPEPNQPQHF
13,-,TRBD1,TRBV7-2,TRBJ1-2,TGTGCCGGCAGCCACCCGCAGGGGGCTGGCTACACCTTC,CAGSHPQGAGYTF
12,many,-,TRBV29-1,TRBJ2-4,TGCAGCGTTGAATCAGGGCAAAACATTCAGTACTTC,CSVESGQNIQYF
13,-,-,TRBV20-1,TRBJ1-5,TGCAGTGCTAGAGACCCCCGGGGGCAGCCCCAGCATTTT,CSARDPRGQPQHF
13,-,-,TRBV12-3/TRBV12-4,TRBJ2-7,TGTGCCAGCAGTTTGACAGTCTCCTACGGGCAGTACTTT,CASSLTVSYGQYF
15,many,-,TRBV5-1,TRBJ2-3,TGCGCCAGCAGCTTGGGGGTGAGGTTCACAGATACGCAGTATTTT,CASSLGVRFTDTQYF
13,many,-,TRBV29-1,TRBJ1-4,TGCAGCGCCGCCGGGAGGGGAGGCGAAAAACTGTTTTTT,CSAAGRGGEKLFF
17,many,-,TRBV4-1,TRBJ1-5,TGCGCCAGCAGCCAAGATCAAAACAGCAATAGCAATCAGCCCCAGCATTTT,CASSQDQNSNSNQPQHF
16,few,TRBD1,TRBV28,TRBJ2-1,TGTGCCAGCTTGGGGGACAGACGGTCGACCCACAATGAGCAGTTCTTC,CASLGDRRSTHNEQFF
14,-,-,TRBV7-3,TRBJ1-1,TGTGCCAGCAGCCTAGGGACGGTGAACACTGGAGCCTTCTTT,CASSLGTVNTGAFF
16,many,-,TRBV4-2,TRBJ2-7,TGTGCCAGCAGCCAACTTTCCCTAGACAGCTCCTACGAGCAGTACTTC,CASSQLSLDSSYEQYF
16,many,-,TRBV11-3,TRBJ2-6,TGTGCCAGCAGCTTAAAAGGTTACTCTGGGGCCAACGTCCTGACTTTC,CASSLKGYSGANVLTF
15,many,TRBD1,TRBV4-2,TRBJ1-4,TGTGCCAGCAGCCAAGATTACAGGGGAGAGGAAAAACTGTTTTTT,CASSQDYRGEEKLFF